This paragraph covers one TCR beta chain sequence. No antigen is known for it. The authors sequenced TCR beta from blood CD8+ and CD4+ T cells. Patients with stable or active relapsing-remitting disease, all of them treatment-naive, made up the multiple sclerosis controls. This CDR3 region has 19 residues. This record belongs to a study of CD8 T cells in Susac syndrome. Notes on the study in general: Acknowledgment was made by the study that its TCR sequencing and HLA analysis involved a relatively small number of individuals.

Reverse transcription used roughly 0.5 to 1 ug RNA and random hexamers. Each CDR3 protein is one row after TCRdb ran MiXCR on the immunoSEQ multiplex PCR reads. In the table there are around 270,000 distinct CDR3 sequences, approximately 91% of which are singletons. The sequencing sample was made of CD8+ T cells from PBMCs. This chain links TRBV12-2 with TRBJ2-4; the DNA was not compared with TRBD2, the D call given in the table. TRBV12-2 is deemed a pseudogene. The TCR sequence derives from a human donor with multiple sclerosis. The CDR3 DNA is TGTGCAAGTCGCTACCACGGCGCCCGACTAGCGGGAGTTTGTAACATTCAGTACTTC. It is translated as CASRYHGARLAGVCNIQYF.